The sequence of this T cell receptor (beta chain) was determined in a study of beta chain features in type 1 diabetes. Study-wide findings and caveats: Moderate yet significant TCRB CDR3 shortening was seen in Type 1 diabetes patients in all four CD4+ subsets.

Expressed TCRB transcripts were sequenced because the isolated RNA had all been reverse transcribed beforehand. Assay used: immunoSEQ multiplex PCR; TCRdb lists only in-frame clones, some missing. The sample includes hundreds of thousands of clones, 15% of them seen just once. This clone has only one observation. What it binds is not known. The clonotype originates from a man between 18 and 29 years old with type 1 diabetes. The sequencing sample was made of naive CD4+ T cells from blood.

The CDR3 loop is CASSSGQGSSYEQYF. CDR3 in DNA: TGTGCCAGCAGCTCCGGACAGGGAAGTAGCTACGAGCAGTACTTC. The J gene is TRBJ2-7, the V gene TRBV27, with TRBD1 identical over 8 bases. Germline V gene sequence: CDR1 MNHEY, CDR2 SMNVEV (reference sequence). The junction had 10 bases not matched to a gene; V was cut back by 6 bases and J by 3 bases. This CDR3 has 15 amino acids.